These 30 T cell receptor beta chains came from one sample sequenced in a study of technical replicates of blood from a few donors. Only in-frame clones appear in the TCRdb table, and some are missing; sequencing was by immunoSEQ multiplex PCR. There are roughly 80,000 clones in the sample; nearly 96% occur only once, and 0.37% lies in the top ten. Specimen: T cells isolated from PBMCs. These receptors were taken from a human donor in good health.

A single count supports this clone. This chain links TRBV15 with TRBJ2-7, with D tentatively TRBD1 (5 bases). The length of the CDR3 is 12 residues. Germline lookup yields CDR1 LNHNV and CDR2 YYDKDF (reference sequence). With 5 bases removed from V and 3 bases from J, the gap between germline ends came to 8 bases. CDR3 sequence: CATSVDSYEQYF. The CDR3 DNA sequence: TGTGCCACCAGCGTTGACAGCTACGAGCAGTACTTC.

The genes are TRBV30 and TRBJ2-1; D is perhaps TRBD1 (5 bases). Trimming left V 4 bases short and J 1 base short, with 11 bases between. Germline loops: CDR1 GTSNPN, CDR2 SVGIG (reference sequence). CDR3 size: 14 residues. CDR3 in amino acids: CAWKARTSYNEQFF. In DNA, the CDR3 is TGTGCCTGGAAGGCCCGGACATCCTACAATGAGCAGTTCTTC.

The gene calls are TRBV10-1 and TRBJ2-7, with 8 bases that match TRBD2. Germline lookup yields CDR1 WNHNN and CDR2 SYGVQD (reference sequence). The V and J ends lost 4 bases and 4 bases, in that order; junction bases with no gene match: 6. CDR3 length equals 14 residues. The DNA for the CDR3 is TGCGCCAGCAGTGGTGCGGGAGGAGCGTACGAGCAGTACTTC. Translating it yields CASSGAGGAYEQYF.

V is TRBV19 and J is TRBJ1-1, with 7 bases that match TRBD1. V was pared by 4 bases and J by 0 bases, with 2 bases of the junction left unmatched. CDR3 length equals 14 residues. Germline assignment: CDR1 LNHDA and CDR2 SQIVND (reference sequence). CDR3 sequence (DNA): TGTGCCAGTAGTAGGCAGGGGGTGAACACTGAAGCTTTCTTT. This encodes CASSRQGVNTEAFF.

V and J are TRBV19 and TRBJ2-1; 12 positions match TRBD2. The germline CDR1 and CDR2 sequences are LNHDA and SQIVND (reference sequence). The CDR3 has 14 amino acids. V shed 5 bases, J shed 7 bases, and the junction held 3 bases outside the gene matches. The CDR3 sequence: CASSLTSGRNEQFF. The CDR3 region has the DNA TGTGCCAGTAGTTTGACTAGCGGGAGAAATGAGCAGTTCTTC.

This sequence joins TRBV27 and TRBJ2-2; D possibly corresponds to TRBD1 (5 bases). Trimming took 2 bases from V and 5 from J, leaving 9 bases between them. The CDR3 extends over 14 amino acids. Germline values: CDR1 MNHEY, CDR2 SMNVEV (reference sequence). The CDR3 sequence is CASSLTGRTGELFF. The CDR3 DNA reads as TGTGCCAGCAGTTTAACAGGTCGTACCGGGGAGCTGTTTTTT.

This chain uses TRBV19 with TRBJ2-3; tentative D call: TRBD1 (6 bases). Per germline, CDR1 LNHDA and CDR2 SQIVND (reference sequence). V gave up 6 bases and J gave up 3 bases, with 13 bases separating them. The CDR3 is 14 amino acids. CDR3 DNA: TGTGCCAGTAGAGGGGGTTCGGGGACAGATACGCAGTATTTT. Amino acid sequence: CASRGGSGTDTQYF.

The chain uses TRBV12-2 and TRBJ1-5; the table calls TRBD1, which could not be checked here. TRBV12-2 is a known pseudogene. The CDR3 has 15 amino acids. The CDR3 region has the DNA TGTGCAAGTCGCTGGACAGGGGGGATGTATCAGCCCCAGCATTTT. The encoded protein is CASRWTGGMYQPQHF.

The V gene is TRBV2, the J gene TRBJ1-5; 8 bases agree with TRBD1. Germline trimming cut 3 bases from V and 7 bases from J; bases unmatched to any gene: 5. The CDR3 runs to 14 residues. Per germline, CDR1 SNHLY and CDR2 FYNNEI. The CDR3 spells CASSDRGPRQPQHF. The CDR3 DNA reads as TGTGCCAGCAGTGACAGGGGGCCAAGGCAGCCCCAGCATTTT.

The rearrangement links TRBV10-3 to TRBJ2-7; D is possibly TRBD1 (7 bases). Trimming shortened V by 6 bases and J by 1 base, and 13 bases separated the two germline ends. The germline gives CDR1 ENHRY, CDR2 SYGVKD. The CDR3 length is 14 residues. The CDR3 is CAIRRDSGSYEQYF. CDR3 nucleotide sequence: TGTGCCATCAGGCGGGACAGCGGATCCTACGAGCAGTACTTC.

Only a few counts were recorded for this clone. The V and J genes are TRBV5-5 and TRBJ2-2, with 8 positions matching TRBD2. V lost 6 bases and J lost 7; bases outside the gene matches: 14. Germline values: CDR1 SGHKS, CDR2 YYEKEE (reference sequence). The CDR3 contains 16 residues. The CDR3 DNA reads as TGTGCCAGCACCGGGGGGGACACCGTGAGGGTCGGGGAGCTGTTTTTT. Amino acids: CASTGGDTVRVGELFF.

CDR3: CSVLLGERTEAFF. The CDR3 DNA sequence: TGCAGCGTTCTCCTGGGTGAGAGGACTGAAGCTTTCTTT. J is TRBJ1-1 and V is TRBV29-1; D not certain. With 5 bases removed from V and 5 bases from J, the gap between germline ends came to 15 bases. Germline V CDR1 and CDR2: SQVTM, ANQGSEA. This CDR3 has 13 residues.

The chain links TRBV6-1 to TRBJ1-5; 7 positions agree with TRBD1. V shed 8 bases and J 2 bases; nucleotides not matched to a gene: 0. The CDR3 is 12 amino acids. CDR1 MNHNS and CDR2 SASEGT come from the germline V gene. Written as DNA, the CDR3 is TGTGCCAGCGGACAGGGCAATCAGCCCCAGCATTTT. It encodes CASGQGNQPQHF.

Of note for this clone: Possible read error: a much larger clone is one base away. The chain recombines TRBV27 with TRBJ1-1, with D perhaps TRBD1 (5 bases). The germline CDR1 and CDR2 sequences are MNHEY and SMNVEV (reference sequence). This CDR3 contains 13 residues. The germline V and J ends were trimmed by 2 bases and 1 base, with 5 bases remaining between them. Here the CDR3 reads CASSLDRNTEAFF. The CDR3 DNA reads as TGTGCCAGCAGTTTAGACAGGAACACTGAAGCTTTCTTT.

Here the CDR3 reads CASSYPGGGTEAFF. Here the CDR3 DNA reads TGTGCCAGCAGTTACCCAGGGGGAGGAACTGAAGCTTTCTTT. V usage is TRBV6-5 and J usage is TRBJ1-1; 7 nucleotides match TRBD1. Germline assignment: CDR1 MNHEY and CDR2 SVGAGI. V lost 2 bases to trimming and J lost 5 bases; unmatched junction nucleotides: 5. CDR3 length equals 14 residues.

V usage is TRBV28 and J usage is TRBJ1-1, with 8 bases aligning to TRBD1. The CDR3 sequence is 12 residues long. The germline V gene encodes CDR1 MDHEN and CDR2 SYDVKM. J gave up 11 bases and V 6 bases, and 8 bases lay outside the gene matches. The CDR3 nucleotides are TGTGCCAGCAGCCTTGTGGACAGGGACGCTTTCTTT. It is translated as CASSLVDRDAFF.

The J gene is TRBJ1-2, the V gene TRBV30, with unresolved D. CDR1 is GTSNPN, CDR2 SVGIG, per germline (reference sequence). V was clipped by 3 bases and J by 14 bases, with 22 bases between them. The CDR3 contains 13 residues. CDR3 sequence (DNA): TGTGCCTGGAGCTCAAACTCGGGGTTGGAGGTTACCTTC. Its protein product is CAWSSNSGLEVTF.

V gene TRBV7-2 combines with J gene TRBJ1-5; a possible D gene is TRBD1 (6 bases). The V end lost 2 bases, the J end lost 5 bases, and 13 bases lay between the germline ends. The CDR3 extends over 15 amino acids. Germline V gene sequence: CDR1 SGHTA, CDR2 FQGNSA. CDR3 in amino acids: CASSLSRGGDQPQHF. The CDR3 region has the DNA TGTGCCAGCAGCTTAAGCAGGGGTGGGGATCAGCCCCAGCATTTT.

The CDR3 spells CASSLDPGLAGGNEQFF. In DNA form, the CDR3 reads TGCGCCAGCAGCTTGGACCCGGGACTAGCGGGAGGGAATGAGCAGTTCTTC. J is TRBJ2-1 and V is TRBV5-1; 16 bases are a match to TRBD2. This CDR3 has 17 residues. Germline CDR1 is SGHRS and CDR2 is YFSETQ. The junction had 4 bases not matched to a gene; V was cut back by 0 bases and J by 7 bases.

This clone was recorded once. One end of the junction varies from germline; a read error may be responsible. The chain couples TRBV29-1 to TRBJ2-5; D call uncertain. In germline, CDR1 is SQVTM, CDR2 ANQGSEA. The CDR3 extends over 11 amino acids. This CDR3 reads CSVEESLNLNF. The CDR3 nucleotides read TGCAGCGTTGAAGAGTCCCTTAATTTAAACTTC.

The chain couples TRBV9 to TRBJ2-1, with D perhaps matching TRBD2 (5 bases). Germline V gene data show CDR1 as SGDLS and CDR2 as YYNGEE. This CDR3 has 18 residues. V lost 3 bases and J lost 5, with 24 bases in between. The CDR3 reads CASSAYNWAGGPNNEQFF. Here the CDR3 DNA reads TGTGCCAGCAGCGCCTATAACTGGGCGGGTGGCCCAAACAATGAGCAGTTCTTC.

This clone was recorded once. The chain combines TRBV7-9 with TRBJ1-1, with D possibly matching TRBD1 (5 bases). V was pared by 1 base and J by 0 bases, with 6 bases between. The CDR3 is 14 amino acids. Germline CDR1 and CDR2: SEHNR and FQNEAQ (reference sequence). The CDR3 coding sequence is TGTGCCAGCAGCTTAGGACAGTTGAACACTGAAGCTTTCTTT. Protein product: CASSLGQLNTEAFF.

This CDR3 is CASSVAGGQETQYF. The CDR3 DNA reads as TGTGCCAGCAGTGTGGCAGGGGGACAAGAGACCCAGTACTTC. The rearrangement joins TRBV6-1 to TRBJ2-5; the match to TRBD1 covers 7 bases. Trimming cost V 4 bases and J 2 bases; bases outside gene matches: 4. CDR3 length equals 14 residues. CDR1 and CDR2 from the germline V gene are MNHNS and SASEGT.

The chain employs TRBV5-4 and TRBJ1-3; D call uncertain. The CDR3 contains 15 residues. Germline loops: CDR1 SGHNT, CDR2 YYREEE (reference sequence). Trimming cost V 0 bases and J 0 bases, with 7 bases left between them. In DNA, the CDR3 is TGTGCCAGCAGCTTGGGTGGACTCTCTGGAAACACCATATATTTT. Translation: CASSLGGLSGNTIYF.

CDR3 DNA: TGCAGCGTTGCTCGACAGGATGAGTACAATGAGCAGTTCTTC. The encoded protein is CSVARQDEYNEQFF. This sequence joins TRBV29-1 and TRBJ2-1; weak D call: TRBD1 (6 bases). Trimming left V 4 bases short and J 4 bases short, with 14 bases between. The germline V gene has CDR1 SQVTM and CDR2 ANQGSEA. The CDR3 has 14 residues.

The chain uses TRBV28 and TRBJ1-1, with 9 positions matching TRBD1. V shed 0 bases and J 1 base; nucleotides not matched to a gene: 3. Germline loops: CDR1 MDHEN, CDR2 SYDVKM. The CDR3 is made up of 16 amino acids. The CDR3 protein is CASSLWGTGTNTEAFF. Written as DNA, the CDR3 is TGTGCCAGCAGTTTATGGGGGACAGGGACGAACACTGAAGCTTTCTTT.

The chain is built from TRBV7-9 and TRBJ1-5, with 8 positions matching TRBD1. The germline V gene has CDR1 SEHNR and CDR2 FQNEAQ (reference sequence). After removal of 7 bases from V and 0 bases from J, the junction contained 2 bases not matched to a gene. The CDR3 length is 14 residues. The CDR3 is CASKTGDSNQPQHF. The CDR3 DNA is TGTGCCAGCAAGACAGGGGATAGCAATCAGCCCCAGCATTTT.

The genes are TRBV25-1 and TRBJ1-2, with D possibly TRBD1 on 5 matching bases. Germline CDR1 MGHDK, CDR2 SYGVNS. Trimming stripped 1 base from V and 10 bases from J, with 13 bases between. The CDR3 is 13 amino acids. The CDR3 sequence: CASSESQENDYTF. The CDR3 DNA reads TGTGCCAGCAGTGAATCACAGGAAAATGACTACACCTTC.

V and J are TRBV7-2 and TRBJ1-5; D perhaps matches TRBD1 (6 bases). Trimming removed 1 base at V and 0 bases at J, with 7 bases between. Germline V gene sequence: CDR1 SGHTA, CDR2 FQGNSA. CDR3 length: 15 residues. CDR3 in amino acids: CASSLGDISNQPQHF. The DNA of the CDR3 is TGTGCCAGCAGCTTAGGGGACATTAGCAATCAGCCCCAGCATTTT. Supplemented by reference TRBV7-2 and TRBJ1-5, the full variable domain reads GAGVSQSPSNKVTEKGKDVELRCDPISGHTALYWYRQSLGQGLEFLIYFQGNSAPDKSGLPSDRFSAERTGGSVSTLTIQRTQQEDSAVYLCASSLGDISNQPQHFGDGTRLSIL.

The chain recombines TRBV7-2 with TRBJ1-3; D is unresolved. The V end was cut by 3 bases, the J end by 0 bases, with 6 bases between. This CDR3 contains 14 residues. Germline V gene sequence: CDR1 SGHTA, CDR2 FQGNSA. CDR3 sequence (DNA): TGTGCCAGCAGCTTCCTAAGCTCTGGAAACACCATATATTTT. This encodes CASSFLSSGNTIYF.